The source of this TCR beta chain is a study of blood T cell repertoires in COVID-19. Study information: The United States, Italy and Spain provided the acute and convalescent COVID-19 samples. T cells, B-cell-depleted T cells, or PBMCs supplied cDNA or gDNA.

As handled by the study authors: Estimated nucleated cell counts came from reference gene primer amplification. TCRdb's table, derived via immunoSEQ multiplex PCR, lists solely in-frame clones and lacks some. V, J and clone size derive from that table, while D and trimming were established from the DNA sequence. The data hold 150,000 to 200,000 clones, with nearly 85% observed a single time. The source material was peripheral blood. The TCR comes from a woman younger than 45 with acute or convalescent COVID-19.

The CDR3 sequence is CASSHTGGAKTQYF. As DNA, the CDR3 is TGCGCCAGCAGCCACACAGGGGGCGCAAAGACCCAGTACTTC. This rearrangement joins TRBV4-1 to TRBJ2-5, with 9 bases matching TRBD1. V was clipped by 3 bases and J by 6 bases; unmatched bases: 5. The germline V gene encodes CDR1 MGHRA and CDR2 YSYEKL. This CDR3 contains 14 residues.